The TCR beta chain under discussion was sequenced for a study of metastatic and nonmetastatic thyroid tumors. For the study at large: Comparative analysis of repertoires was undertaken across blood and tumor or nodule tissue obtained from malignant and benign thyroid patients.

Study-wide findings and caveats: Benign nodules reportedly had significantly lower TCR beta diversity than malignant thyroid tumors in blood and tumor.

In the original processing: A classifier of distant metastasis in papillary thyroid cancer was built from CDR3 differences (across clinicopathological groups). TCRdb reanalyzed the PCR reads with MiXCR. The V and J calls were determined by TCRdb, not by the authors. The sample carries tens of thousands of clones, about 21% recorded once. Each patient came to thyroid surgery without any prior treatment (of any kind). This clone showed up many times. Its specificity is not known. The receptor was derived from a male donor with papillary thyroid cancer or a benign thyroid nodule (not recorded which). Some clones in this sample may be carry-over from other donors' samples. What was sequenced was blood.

As DNA, the CDR3 is TGTGCCAGTAGCGGGTACAGCACAGATACGCAGTATTTT. Protein: CASSGYSTDTQYF. The V and J genes are TRBV19 and TRBJ2-3; D is ambiguous. Germline CDR1 LNHDA, CDR2 SQIVND (reference sequence). V lost 6 bases and J lost 0, with 7 bases in between. The CDR3 length is 13 residues.